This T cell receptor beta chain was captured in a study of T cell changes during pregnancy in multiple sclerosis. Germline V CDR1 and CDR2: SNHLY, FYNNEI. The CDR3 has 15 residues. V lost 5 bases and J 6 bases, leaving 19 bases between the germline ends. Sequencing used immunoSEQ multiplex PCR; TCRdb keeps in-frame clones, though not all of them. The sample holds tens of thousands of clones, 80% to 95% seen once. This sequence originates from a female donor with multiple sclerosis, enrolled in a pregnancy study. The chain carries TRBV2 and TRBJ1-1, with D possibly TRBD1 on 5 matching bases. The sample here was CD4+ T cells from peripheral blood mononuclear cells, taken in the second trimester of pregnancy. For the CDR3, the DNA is TGTGCCAGCAGTAACCAAGACAGACCTCGAGCTGAAGCTTTCTTT. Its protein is CASSNQDRPRAEAFF.